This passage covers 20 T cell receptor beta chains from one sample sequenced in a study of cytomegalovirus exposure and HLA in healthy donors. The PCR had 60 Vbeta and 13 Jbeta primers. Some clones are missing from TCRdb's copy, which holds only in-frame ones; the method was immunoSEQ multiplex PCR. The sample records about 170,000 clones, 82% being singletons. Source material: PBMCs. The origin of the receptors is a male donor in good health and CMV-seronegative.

The CDR3 region is CASNQGRNTGELFF. In DNA, the CDR3 is TGTGCCAGCAATCAGGGCCGGAACACCGGGGAGCTGTTTTTT. J is TRBJ2-2 and V is TRBV2, with a tentative D call TRBD1 (5 bases). CDR1 SNHLY and CDR2 FYNNEI come from the germline V gene. With 7 bases removed from V and 1 base from J, the gap between germline ends came to 10 bases. The CDR3 has 14 residues.

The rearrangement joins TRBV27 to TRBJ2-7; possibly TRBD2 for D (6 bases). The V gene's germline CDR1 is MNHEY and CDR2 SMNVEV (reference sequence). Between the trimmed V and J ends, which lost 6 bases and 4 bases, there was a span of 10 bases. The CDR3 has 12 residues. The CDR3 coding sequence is TGTGCCAGCAGCCGGGACTCGTACGAGCAGTACTTC. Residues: CASSRDSYEQYF.

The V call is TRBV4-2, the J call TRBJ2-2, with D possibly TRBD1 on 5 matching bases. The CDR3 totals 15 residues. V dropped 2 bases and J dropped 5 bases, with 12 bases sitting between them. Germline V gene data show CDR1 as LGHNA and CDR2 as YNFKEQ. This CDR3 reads CASSQKPDSTGELFF. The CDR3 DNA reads TGTGCCAGCAGCCAAAAGCCCGACAGTACCGGGGAGCTGTTTTTT.

DNA for the CDR3: TGTGCCAGCACCCATACAAACTCCTACGAGCAGTACTTC. This encodes CASTHTNSYEQYF. The J gene is TRBJ2-7, the V gene TRBV28; D remains unclear. V shed 7 bases and J shed 0 bases, with 10 bases lying between them. This CDR3 region has 13 residues. The germline gives CDR1 MDHEN, CDR2 SYDVKM.

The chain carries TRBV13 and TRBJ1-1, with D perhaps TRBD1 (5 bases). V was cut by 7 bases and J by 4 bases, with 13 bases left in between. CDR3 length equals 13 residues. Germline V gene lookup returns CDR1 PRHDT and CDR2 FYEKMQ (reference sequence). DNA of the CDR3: TGTGCCAGCAACCGGGGGTACTCCACTGAAGCTTTCTTT. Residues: CASNRGYSTEAFF. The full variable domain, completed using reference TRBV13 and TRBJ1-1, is AAGVIQSPRHLIKEKRETATLKCYPIPRHDTVYWYQQGPGQDPQFLISFYEKMQSDKGSIPDRFSAQQFSDYHSELNMSSLELGDSALYFCASNRGYSTEAFFGQGTRLTVV.

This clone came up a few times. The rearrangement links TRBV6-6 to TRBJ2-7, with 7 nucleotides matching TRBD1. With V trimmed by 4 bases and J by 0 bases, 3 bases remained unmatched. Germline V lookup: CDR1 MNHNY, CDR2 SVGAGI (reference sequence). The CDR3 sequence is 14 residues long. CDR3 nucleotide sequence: TGTGCCAGCAGTTTCCGACAGGGCTCCTACGAGCAGTACTTC. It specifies CASSFRQGSYEQYF.

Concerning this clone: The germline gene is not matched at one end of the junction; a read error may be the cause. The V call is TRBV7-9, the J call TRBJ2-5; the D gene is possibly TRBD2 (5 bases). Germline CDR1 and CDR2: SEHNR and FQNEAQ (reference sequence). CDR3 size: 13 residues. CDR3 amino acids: CSSSLLEAETQYF. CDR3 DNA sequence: TGTTCCAGCAGCTTATTGGAGGCGGAGACCCAGTACTTC.

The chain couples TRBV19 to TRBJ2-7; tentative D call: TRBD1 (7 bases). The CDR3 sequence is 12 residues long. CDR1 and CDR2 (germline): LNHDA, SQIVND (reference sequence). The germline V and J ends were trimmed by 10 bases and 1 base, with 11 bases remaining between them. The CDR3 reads CATAGGSYEQYF. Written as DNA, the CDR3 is TGTGCCACAGCAGGGGGGTCCTACGAGCAGTACTTC. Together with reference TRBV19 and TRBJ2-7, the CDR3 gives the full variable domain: DGGITQSPKYLFRKEGQNVTLSCEQNLNHDAMYWYRQDPGQGLRLIYYSQIVNDFQKGDIAEGYSVSREKKESFPLTVTSAQKNPTAFYLCATAGGSYEQYFGPGTRLTVT.

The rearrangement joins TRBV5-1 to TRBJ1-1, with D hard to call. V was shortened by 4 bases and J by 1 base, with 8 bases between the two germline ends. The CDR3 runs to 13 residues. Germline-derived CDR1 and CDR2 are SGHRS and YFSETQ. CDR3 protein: CASSPLQNTEAFF. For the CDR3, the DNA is TGCGCCAGCAGCCCATTACAGAACACTGAAGCTTTCTTT.

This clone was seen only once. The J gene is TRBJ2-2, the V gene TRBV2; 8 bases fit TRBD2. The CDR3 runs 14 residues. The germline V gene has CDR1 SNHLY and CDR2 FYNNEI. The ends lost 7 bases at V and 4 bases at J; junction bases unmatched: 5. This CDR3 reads CASTREGGTGELFF. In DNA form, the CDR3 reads TGTGCCAGCACTCGGGAGGGGGGCACCGGGGAGCTGTTTTTT.

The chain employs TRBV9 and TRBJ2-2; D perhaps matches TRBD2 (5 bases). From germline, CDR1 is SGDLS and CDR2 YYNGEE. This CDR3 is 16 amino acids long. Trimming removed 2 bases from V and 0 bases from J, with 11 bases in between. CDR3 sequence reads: CASSVSGVTNTGELFF. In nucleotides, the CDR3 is TGTGCCAGCAGCGTGAGCGGAGTTACGAACACCGGGGAGCTGTTTTTT.

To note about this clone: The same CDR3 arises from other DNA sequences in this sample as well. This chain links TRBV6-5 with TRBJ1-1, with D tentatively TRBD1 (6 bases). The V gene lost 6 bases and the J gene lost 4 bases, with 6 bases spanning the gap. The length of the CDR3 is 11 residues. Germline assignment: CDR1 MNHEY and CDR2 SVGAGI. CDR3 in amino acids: CASRQGTEAFF. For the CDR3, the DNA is TGTGCCAGCAGACAGGGCACTGAAGCTTTCTTT.

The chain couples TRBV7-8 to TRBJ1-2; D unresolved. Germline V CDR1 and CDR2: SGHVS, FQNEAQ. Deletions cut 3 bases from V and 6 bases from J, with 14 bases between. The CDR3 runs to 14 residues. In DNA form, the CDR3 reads TGTGCCAGCAGCTTCTTCCGGGTCGCCGATGGCTACACCTTC. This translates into CASSFFRVADGYTF.

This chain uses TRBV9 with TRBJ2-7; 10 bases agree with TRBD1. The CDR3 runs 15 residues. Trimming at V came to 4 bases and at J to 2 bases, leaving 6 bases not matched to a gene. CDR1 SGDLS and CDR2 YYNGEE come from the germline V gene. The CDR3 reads CASSLGQGLPYEQYF. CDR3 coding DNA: TGTGCCAGCAGCTTGGGACAGGGGCTACCCTACGAGCAGTACTTC. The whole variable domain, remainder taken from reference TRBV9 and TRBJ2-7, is DSGVTQTPKHLITATGQRVTLRCSPRSGDLSVYWYQQSLDQGLQFLIQYYNGEERAKGNILERFSAQQFPDLHSELNLSSLELGDSALYFCASSLGQGLPYEQYFGPGTRLTVT.

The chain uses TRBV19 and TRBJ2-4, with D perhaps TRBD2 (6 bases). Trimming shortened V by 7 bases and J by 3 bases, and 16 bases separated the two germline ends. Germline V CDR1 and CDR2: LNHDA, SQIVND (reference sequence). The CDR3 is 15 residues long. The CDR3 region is CASKFERADKNIQYF. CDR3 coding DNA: TGTGCCAGTAAGTTCGAGCGGGCCGACAAAAACATTCAGTACTTC.

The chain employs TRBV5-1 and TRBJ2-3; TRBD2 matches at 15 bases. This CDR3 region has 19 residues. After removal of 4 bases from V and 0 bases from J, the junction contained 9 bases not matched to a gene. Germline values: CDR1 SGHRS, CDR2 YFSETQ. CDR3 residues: CASSPQGTSGRYSTDTQYF. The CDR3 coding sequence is TGCGCCAGCAGCCCGCAGGGGACTAGCGGGAGGTATAGCACAGATACGCAGTATTTT.

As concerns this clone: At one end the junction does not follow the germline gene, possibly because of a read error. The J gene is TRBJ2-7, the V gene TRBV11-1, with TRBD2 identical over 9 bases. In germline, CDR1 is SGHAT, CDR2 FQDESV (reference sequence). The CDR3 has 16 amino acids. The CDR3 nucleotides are TGTGCCAGCAGAGGATATAGCGGGGGCCTCCACACCCAACTAAACTTC. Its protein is CASRGYSGGLHTQLNF.

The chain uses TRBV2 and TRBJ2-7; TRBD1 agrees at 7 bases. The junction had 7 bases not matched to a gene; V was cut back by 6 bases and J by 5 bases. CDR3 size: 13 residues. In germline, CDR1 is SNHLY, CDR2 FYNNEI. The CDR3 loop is CASRGTATDEQYF. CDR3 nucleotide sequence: TGTGCCAGCAGGGGGACAGCCACCGACGAGCAGTACTTC.

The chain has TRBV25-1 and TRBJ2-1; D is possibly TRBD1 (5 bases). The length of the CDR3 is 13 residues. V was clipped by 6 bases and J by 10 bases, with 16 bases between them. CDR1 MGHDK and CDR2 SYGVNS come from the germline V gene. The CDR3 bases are TGTGCCAGCAGAACGACAGTAGGGGAAGAGCAGTTCTTC. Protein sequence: CASRTTVGEEQFF.

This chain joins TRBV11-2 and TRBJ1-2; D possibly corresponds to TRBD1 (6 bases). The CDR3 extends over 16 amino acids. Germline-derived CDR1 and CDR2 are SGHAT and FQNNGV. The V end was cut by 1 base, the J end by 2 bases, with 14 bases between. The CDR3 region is CASSLGWGQKNYGYTF. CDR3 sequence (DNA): TGTGCCAGCAGCTTAGGGTGGGGGCAGAAGAACTATGGCTACACCTTC.